The 4 T cell receptor beta chains below all came from one sample that was sequenced in a study of T cells in Graves' hyperthyroidism and ophthalmopathy (dated by TCRdb to between 2018 and 2020). Library prep was done by multiplex PCR. Data came from an Illumina HiSeq 2000. Amplification of TCR beta CDR3 regions was carried out from RNA transcripts. The first round of RT-PCR for the TCR CDR3 was performed with the HTBI primer set and the Qiagen OneStep RT-PCR kit. TCRdb trimmed public reads at Q25 via fastp, called clones via MiXCR and kept in-frame beta chains. Each record represents a unique CDR3 protein, reported with the most common genes and DNA among its rows. The sample profile shows about 530,000 distinct CDR3 sequences; 15% to 20% of them were found once. Together, the top ten hold around 17% of the sample. The sample consisted of blood. These receptors were obtained from a woman aged 18-29 years with Graves' ophthalmopathy.

A few counts support this clonotype. The chain recombines TRBV19 with TRBJ2-3; D is unclear. From germline, CDR1 is LNHDA and CDR2 SQIVND (reference sequence). V lost 6 bases to trimming and J lost 6 bases, with 13 bases between them. The CDR3 length is 13 residues. The CDR3 DNA follows: TGTGCCAGTAGCCCCGACTCGGACGATACGCAGTATTTT. As protein: CASSPDSDDTQYF.

This clonotype appeared many times. The chain is built from TRBV6-1 and TRBJ1-2; D ambiguous. V was trimmed by 0 bases and J by 0 bases, leaving 14 bases between them. From germline, CDR1 is MNHNS and CDR2 SASEGT. This CDR3 comprises 17 residues. In DNA form, the CDR3 reads TGTGCCAGCAGTGAAGCGTGGATAAGGCCTACTAACTATGGCTACACCTTC. Translating gives CASSEAWIRPTNYGYTF.

V is TRBV25-1 and J is TRBJ2-7, with a tentative D call TRBD1 (5 bases). Germline-derived CDR1 and CDR2 are MGHDK and SYGVNS. V was clipped by 2 bases and J by 0 bases, with 20 bases between them. This CDR3 region has 18 residues. The CDR3 sequence: CASSERLPSGQSSYEQYF. CDR3 nucleotide sequence: TGTGCCAGCAGTGAAAGGCTCCCGTCCGGACAAAGCTCCTACGAGCAGTACTTC.

This clonotype appeared many times. This chain connects TRBV5-5 to TRBJ2-5; no reliable D call. V lost 2 bases and J 4 bases, leaving 9 bases between the germline ends. Germline V gives CDR1 SGHKS, CDR2 YYEKEE (reference sequence). The CDR3 runs to 13 residues. For the CDR3, the DNA is TGTGCCAGCAGCTTTTCCCGACCAGAGACCCAGTACTTC. It translates to CASSFSRPETQYF.